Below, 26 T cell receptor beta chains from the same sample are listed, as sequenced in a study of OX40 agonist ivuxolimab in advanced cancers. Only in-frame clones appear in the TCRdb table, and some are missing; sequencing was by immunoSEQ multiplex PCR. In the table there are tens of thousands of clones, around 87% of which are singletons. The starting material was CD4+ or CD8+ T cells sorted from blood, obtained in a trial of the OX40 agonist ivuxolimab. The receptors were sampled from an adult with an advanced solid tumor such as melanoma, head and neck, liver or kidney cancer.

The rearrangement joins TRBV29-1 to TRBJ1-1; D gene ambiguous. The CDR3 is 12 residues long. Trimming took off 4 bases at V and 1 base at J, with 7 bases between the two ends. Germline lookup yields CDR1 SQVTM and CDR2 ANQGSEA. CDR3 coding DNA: TGCAGCGTTGCAAGTGGGAACACTGAAGCTTTCTTT. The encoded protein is CSVASGNTEAFF. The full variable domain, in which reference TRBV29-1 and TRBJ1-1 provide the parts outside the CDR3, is SAVISQKPSRDICQRGTSLTIQCQVDSQVTMMFWYRQQPGQSLTLIATANQGSEATYESGFVIDKFPISRPNLTFSTLTVSNMSPEDSSIYLCSVASGNTEAFFGQGTRLTVV.

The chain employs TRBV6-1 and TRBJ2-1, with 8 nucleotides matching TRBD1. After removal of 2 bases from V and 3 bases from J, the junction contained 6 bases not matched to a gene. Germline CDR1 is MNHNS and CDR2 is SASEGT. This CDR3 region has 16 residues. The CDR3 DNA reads TGTGCCAGCAGTGAACGACGACAGGGGAGCTACAATGAGCAGTTCTTC. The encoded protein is CASSERRQGSYNEQFF.

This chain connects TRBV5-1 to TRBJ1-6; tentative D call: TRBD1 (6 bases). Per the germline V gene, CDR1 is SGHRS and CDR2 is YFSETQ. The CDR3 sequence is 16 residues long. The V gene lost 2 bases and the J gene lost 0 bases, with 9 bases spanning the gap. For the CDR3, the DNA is TGCGCCAGCAGCTTCAGGGGCAACTCCTATAATTCACCCCTCCACTTT. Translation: CASSFRGNSYNSPLHF.

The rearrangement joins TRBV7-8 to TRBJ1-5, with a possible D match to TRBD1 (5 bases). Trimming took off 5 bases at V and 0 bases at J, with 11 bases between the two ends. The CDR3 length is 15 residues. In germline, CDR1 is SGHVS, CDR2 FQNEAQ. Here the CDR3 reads CASSGRQGSNQPQHF. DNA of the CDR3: TGTGCCAGCAGCGGGCGCCAGGGTAGCAATCAGCCCCAGCATTTT. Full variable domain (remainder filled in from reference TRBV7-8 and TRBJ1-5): GAGVSQSPRYKVAKRGQDVALRCDPISGHVSLFWYQQALGQGPEFLTYFQNEAQLDKSGLPSDRFFAERPEGSVSTLKIQRTQQEDSAVYLCASSGRQGSNQPQHFGDGTRLSIL.

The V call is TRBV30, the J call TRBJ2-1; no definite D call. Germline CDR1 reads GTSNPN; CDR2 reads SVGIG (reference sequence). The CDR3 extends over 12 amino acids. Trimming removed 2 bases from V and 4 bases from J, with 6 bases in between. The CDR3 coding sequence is TGTGCCTGGAGTTTCAGGTACAATGAGCAGTTCTTC. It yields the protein CAWSFRYNEQFF.

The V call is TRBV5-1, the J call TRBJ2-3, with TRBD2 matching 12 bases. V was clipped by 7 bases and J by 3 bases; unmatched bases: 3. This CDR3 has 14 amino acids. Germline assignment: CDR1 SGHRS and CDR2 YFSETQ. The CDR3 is CASQTSGRTDTQYF. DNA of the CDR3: TGCGCCAGCCAGACTAGCGGGAGAACAGATACGCAGTATTTT.

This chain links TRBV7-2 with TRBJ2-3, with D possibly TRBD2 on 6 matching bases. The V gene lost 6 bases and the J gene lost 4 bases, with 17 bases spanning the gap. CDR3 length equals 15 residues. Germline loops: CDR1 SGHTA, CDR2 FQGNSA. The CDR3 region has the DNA TGTGCCAGCAGGGGACCGGGAGACCCCCCAGATACGCAGTATTTT. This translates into CASRGPGDPPDTQYF.

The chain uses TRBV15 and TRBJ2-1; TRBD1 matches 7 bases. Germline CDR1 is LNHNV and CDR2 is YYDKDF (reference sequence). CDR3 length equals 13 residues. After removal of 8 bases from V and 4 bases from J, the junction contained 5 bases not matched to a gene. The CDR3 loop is CATYTDRYNEQFF. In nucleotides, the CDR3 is TGTGCCACCTACACGGACAGGTACAATGAGCAGTTCTTC.

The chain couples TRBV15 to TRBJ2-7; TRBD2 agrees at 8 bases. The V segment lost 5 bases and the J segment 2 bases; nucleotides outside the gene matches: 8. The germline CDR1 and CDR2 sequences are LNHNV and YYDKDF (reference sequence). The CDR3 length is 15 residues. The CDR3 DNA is TGTGCCACCAGCCTAGTAGCGGGACCCCCCTACGAGCAGTACTTC. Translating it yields CATSLVAGPPYEQYF.

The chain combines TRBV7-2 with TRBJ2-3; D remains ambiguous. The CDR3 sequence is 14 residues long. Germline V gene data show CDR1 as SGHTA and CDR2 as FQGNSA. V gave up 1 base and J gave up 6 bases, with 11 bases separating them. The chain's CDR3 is CASSLGLGADTQYF. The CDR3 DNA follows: TGTGCCAGCAGCTTAGGTCTGGGCGCGGATACGCAGTATTTT. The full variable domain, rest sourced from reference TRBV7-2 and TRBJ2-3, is GAGVSQSPSNKVTEKGKDVELRCDPISGHTALYWYRQSLGQGLEFLIYFQGNSAPDKSGLPSDRFSAERTGGSVSTLTIQRTQQEDSAVYLCASSLGLGADTQYFGPGTRLTVL.

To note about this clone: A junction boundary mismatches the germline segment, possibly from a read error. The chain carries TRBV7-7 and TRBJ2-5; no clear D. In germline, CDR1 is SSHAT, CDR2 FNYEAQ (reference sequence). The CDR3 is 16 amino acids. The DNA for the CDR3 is TGTGCTAGCAGCTTAGGGTCTAGTCAAATCCAAGAGACCCAGTACTTC. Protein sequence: CASSLGSSQIQETQYF.

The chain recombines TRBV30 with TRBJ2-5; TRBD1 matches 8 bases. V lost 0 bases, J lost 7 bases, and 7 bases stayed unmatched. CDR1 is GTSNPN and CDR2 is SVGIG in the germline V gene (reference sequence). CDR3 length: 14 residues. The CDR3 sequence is CAWSVQGVTGTQYF. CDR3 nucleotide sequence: TGTGCCTGGAGTGTACAGGGGGTCACCGGGACCCAGTACTTC.

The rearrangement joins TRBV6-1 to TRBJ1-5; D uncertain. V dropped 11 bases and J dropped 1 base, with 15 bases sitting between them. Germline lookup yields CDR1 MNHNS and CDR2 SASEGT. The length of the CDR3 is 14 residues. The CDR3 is CALSASGSNQPQHF. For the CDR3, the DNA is TGTGCCCTCTCTGCGTCGGGGAGCAATCAGCCCCAGCATTTT.

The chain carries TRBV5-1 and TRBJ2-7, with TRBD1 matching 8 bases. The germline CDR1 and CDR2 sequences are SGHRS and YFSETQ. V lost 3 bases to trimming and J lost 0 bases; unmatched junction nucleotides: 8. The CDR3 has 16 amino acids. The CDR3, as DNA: TGCGCCAGCAGCTCCAATCGACAGGGGCTCTCCTACGAGCAGTACTTC. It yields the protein CASSSNRQGLSYEQYF.

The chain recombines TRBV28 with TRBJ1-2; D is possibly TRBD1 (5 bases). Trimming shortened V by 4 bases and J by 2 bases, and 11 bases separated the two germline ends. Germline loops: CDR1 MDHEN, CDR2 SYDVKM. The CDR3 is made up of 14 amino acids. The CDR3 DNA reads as TGTGCCAGCAGTTCCGCGACAGTGAACTATGGCTACACCTTC. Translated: CASSSATVNYGYTF.

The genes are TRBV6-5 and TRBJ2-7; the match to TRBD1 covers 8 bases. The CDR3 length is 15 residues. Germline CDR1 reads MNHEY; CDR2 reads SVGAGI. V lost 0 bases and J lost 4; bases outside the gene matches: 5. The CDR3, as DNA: TGTGCCAGCAGTTACTCCCAGGGGGCTCAATACGAGCAGTACTTC. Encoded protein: CASSYSQGAQYEQYF.

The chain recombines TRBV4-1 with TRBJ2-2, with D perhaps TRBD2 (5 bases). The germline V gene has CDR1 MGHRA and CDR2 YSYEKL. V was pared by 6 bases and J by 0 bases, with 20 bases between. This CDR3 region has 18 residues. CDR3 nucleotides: TGCGCCAGCAGGCCGTCCAGCCTGAGGAGGACGAACACCGGGGAGCTGTTTTTT. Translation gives CASRPSSLRRTNTGELFF.

CDR3 nucleotide sequence: TGTGCCAGTAGTATACAGGGGTCTAGGGAGACCCAGTACTTC. Translating gives CASSIQGSRETQYF. This sequence joins TRBV19 and TRBJ2-5, with D possibly TRBD1 on 6 matching bases. The CDR3 runs to 14 residues. Germline V lookup: CDR1 LNHDA, CDR2 SQIVND (reference sequence). V lost 2 bases and J 5 bases, leaving 12 bases between the germline ends.

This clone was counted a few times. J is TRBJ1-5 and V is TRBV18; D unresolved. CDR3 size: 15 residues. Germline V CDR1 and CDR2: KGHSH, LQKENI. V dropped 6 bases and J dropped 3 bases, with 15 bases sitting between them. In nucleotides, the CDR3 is TGTGCCAGCTCCCTATGGGATTCGAACAATCAGCCCCAGCATTTT. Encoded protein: CASSLWDSNNQPQHF.

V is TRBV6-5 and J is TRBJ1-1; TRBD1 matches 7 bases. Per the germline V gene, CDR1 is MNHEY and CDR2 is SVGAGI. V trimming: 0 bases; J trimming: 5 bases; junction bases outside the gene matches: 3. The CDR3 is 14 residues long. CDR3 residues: CASSYSGGRTEAFF. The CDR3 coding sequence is TGTGCCAGCAGTTACTCAGGGGGCAGGACTGAAGCTTTCTTT.

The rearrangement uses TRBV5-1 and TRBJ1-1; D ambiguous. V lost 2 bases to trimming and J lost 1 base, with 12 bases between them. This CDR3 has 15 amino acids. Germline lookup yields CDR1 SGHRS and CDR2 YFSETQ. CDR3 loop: CASSFGRSWNTEAFF. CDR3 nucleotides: TGCGCCAGCAGCTTTGGAAGGAGTTGGAACACTGAAGCTTTCTTT.

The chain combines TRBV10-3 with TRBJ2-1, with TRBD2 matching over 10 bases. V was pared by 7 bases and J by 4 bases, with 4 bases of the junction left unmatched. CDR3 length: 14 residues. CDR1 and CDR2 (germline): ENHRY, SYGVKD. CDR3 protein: CAIKREGVYNEQFF. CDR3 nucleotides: TGTGCCATCAAGCGGGAGGGAGTTTACAATGAGCAGTTCTTC.

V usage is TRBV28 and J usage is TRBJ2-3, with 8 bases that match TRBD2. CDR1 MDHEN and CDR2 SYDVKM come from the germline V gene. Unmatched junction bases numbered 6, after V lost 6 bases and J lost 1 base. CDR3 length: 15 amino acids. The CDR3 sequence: CASRSSGVGTDTQYF. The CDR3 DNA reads TGTGCCAGCAGGAGTAGCGGGGTGGGCACAGATACGCAGTATTTT.

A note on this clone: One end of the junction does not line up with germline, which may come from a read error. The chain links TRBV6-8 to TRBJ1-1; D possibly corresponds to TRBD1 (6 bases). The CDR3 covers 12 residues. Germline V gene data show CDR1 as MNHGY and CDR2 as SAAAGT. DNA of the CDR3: TGTGCCAGCAGAGACGGGGGGGCTGAAGCTTTCTTC. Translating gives CASRDGGAEAFF.

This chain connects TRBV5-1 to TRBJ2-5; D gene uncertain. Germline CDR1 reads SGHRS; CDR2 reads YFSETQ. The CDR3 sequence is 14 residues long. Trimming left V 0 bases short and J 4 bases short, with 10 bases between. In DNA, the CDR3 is TGCGCCAGCAGCTTGGAGTCCGGGCGAGAGACCCAGTACTTC. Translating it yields CASSLESGRETQYF. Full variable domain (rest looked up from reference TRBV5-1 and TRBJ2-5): KAGVTQTPRYLIKTRGQQVTLSCSPISGHRSVSWYQQTPGQGLQFLFEYFSETQRNKGNFPGRFSGRQFSNSRSEMNVSTLELGDSALYLCASSLESGRETQYFGPGTRLLVL.

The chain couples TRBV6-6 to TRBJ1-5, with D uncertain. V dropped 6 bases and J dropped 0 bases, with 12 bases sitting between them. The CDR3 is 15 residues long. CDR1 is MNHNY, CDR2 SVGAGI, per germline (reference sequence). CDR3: CASSLPGSSNQPQHF. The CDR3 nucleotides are TGTGCCAGCAGCCTTCCGGGAAGTAGCAATCAGCCCCAGCATTTT.